This T cell receptor (beta chain) is drawn from a study of cytomegalovirus exposure and HLA in healthy donors. Amplification used 60 Vbeta primers and 13 Jbeta primers. Data came from immunoSEQ multiplex PCR; TCRdb stores just in-frame clones and leaves some out. The sample carries hundreds of thousands of clones, roughly 82% recorded once. Study-wide results and caveats: Whilst most TCR sequences proved rare, a subset of public TCRs occurred across many donors.

This clone has a single count. No antigen is known for it. The junction had 8 bases not matched to a gene; V was cut back by 5 bases and J by 4 bases. In germline, CDR1 is MNHEY, CDR2 SMNVEV (reference sequence). The CDR3 loop spans 16 amino acids. The sequenced sample consisted of PBMCs. The TCR sequence derives from a man in his forties in good health and CMV-seropositive. The chain joins TRBV27 to TRBJ2-3; 11 positions match TRBD1. Here the CDR3 reads CASSPRDRGWPDTQYF. The CDR3, as DNA: TGTGCCAGCAGTCCTAGGGACAGGGGGTGGCCAGATACGCAGTATTTT.